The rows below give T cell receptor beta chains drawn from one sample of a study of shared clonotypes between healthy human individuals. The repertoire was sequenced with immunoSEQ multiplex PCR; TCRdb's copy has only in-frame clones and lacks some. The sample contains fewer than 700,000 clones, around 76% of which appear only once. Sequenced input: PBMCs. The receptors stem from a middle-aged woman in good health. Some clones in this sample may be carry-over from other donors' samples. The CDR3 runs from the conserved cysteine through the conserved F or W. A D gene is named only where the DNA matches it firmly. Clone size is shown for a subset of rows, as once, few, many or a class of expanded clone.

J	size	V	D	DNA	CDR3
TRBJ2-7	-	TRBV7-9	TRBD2	TGTGCCAGCAGCCCATATCTGACTAGCGGGAGAACCTACGAGCAGTACTTC	CASSPYLTSGRTYEQYF
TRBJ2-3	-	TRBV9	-	TGTGCCAGCAGCGTAGCTGGCGGAGGGGCCACAGATACGCAGTATTTT	CASSVAGGGATDTQYF
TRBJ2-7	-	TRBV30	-	TGTGCCTGGAGTCACGGTGAGAGCTCCTACGAGCAGTACTTC	CAWSHGESSYEQYF
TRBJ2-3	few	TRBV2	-	TGTGCCAGCAGTGACCCCAGGGGAGATACGCAGTATTTT	CASSDPRGDTQYF
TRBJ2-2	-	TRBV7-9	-	TGTGCCACCAAGGGAGAGCGGCCCCCTAACACCGGGGAGCTGTTTTTT	CATKGERPPNTGELFF
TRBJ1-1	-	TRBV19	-	TGTGCCAGTATAGGGCCTCCCCCGTTCCATTCTGAAGCTTTCTTT	CASIGPPPFHSEAFF
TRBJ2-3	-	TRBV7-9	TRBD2	TGTGCCAGCAGCCCCCTAGCGGGAGGGCCGACAGATACGCAGTATTTT	CASSPLAGGPTDTQYF
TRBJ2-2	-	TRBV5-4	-	TGTGCCAGCAGCTTGGGCATCCAGAACACCGGGGAGCTGTTTTTT	CASSLGIQNTGELFF
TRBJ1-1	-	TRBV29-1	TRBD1	TGCAGCGTGTCCGGGACAGGGGACACTGAAGCTTTCTTT	CSVSGTGDTEAFF
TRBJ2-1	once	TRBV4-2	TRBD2	TGTGCCAGCAGCCAGGAGAGCGGGAGCTCCTACAATGAGCAGTTCTTC	CASSQESGSSYNEQFF
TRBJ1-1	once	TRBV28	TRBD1	TGTGCCAGCAGTTCAGGGGGGATATCTGAAGCTTTCTTT	CASSSGGISEAFF
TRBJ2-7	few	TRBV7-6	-	TGTGCCAGCAGCTTAGGACTAGGCTACGAGCAGTACTTC	CASSLGLGYEQYF
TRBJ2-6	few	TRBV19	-	TGTGCCAGTAGTATTCAGGCCCGCGCTGGGGCCAACGTCCTGACTTTC	CASSIQARAGANVLTF
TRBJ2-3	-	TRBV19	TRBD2	TGTGCCAGTAGACCCTCGGGACTAGCGGGCACAGATACGCAGTATTTT	CASRPSGLAGTDTQYF
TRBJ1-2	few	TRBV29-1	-	TGCAGCGTTGAGACCTCGTATGATAACTATGGCTACACCTTC	CSVETSYDNYGYTF
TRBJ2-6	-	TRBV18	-	TGTGCCAGCTCACCGGACAGTCCCTCTGGGGCCAACGTCCTGACTTTC	CASSPDSPSGANVLTF
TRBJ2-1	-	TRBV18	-	TGTGCCAGCTCACCCGGACTGGCTTATTATGAGCAGTTCTTC	CASSPGLAYYEQFF
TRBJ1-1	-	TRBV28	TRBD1	TGTGCCAACAGTTTAGACAGGGGTGAGGAAGCTTTCTTT	CANSLDRGEEAFF
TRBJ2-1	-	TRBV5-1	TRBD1	TGCGCCAGCAGCGAGGCGCCGGGACAGGGGGCCCATGAGCAGTTCTTC	CASSEAPGQGAHEQFF
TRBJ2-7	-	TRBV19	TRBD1	TGTGCCAGTAGTTCGATTAGACAGGGTAGGACCTACGAGCAGTACTTC	CASSSIRQGRTYEQYF
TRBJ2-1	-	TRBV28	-	TGTGCCAGCAGTTTATGGGGGGAGCAGTTCTTC	CASSLWGEQFF
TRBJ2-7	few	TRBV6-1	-	TGTGCCAGCAGTGAGGGGACGGGGGAACCCTACGAGCAGTACTTC	CASSEGTGEPYEQYF
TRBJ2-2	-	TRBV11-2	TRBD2	TGTGCCAGCAGCTTAGTTGGCGGACTAGCGGGAGATCCCGGGGAGCTGTTTTTT	CASSLVGGLAGDPGELFF
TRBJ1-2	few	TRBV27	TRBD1	TGTGCCAGCAGTGCACAGGGGGCGGAGGGCTACACCTTC	CASSAQGAEGYTF
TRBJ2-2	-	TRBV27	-	TGTGCCAGCAGTGATCTGAGGATCGGGGAGCTGTTTTTT	CASSDLRIGELFF
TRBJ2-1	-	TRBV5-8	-	TGTGCCAGCACCGCCGAATTCACTACGCGGTACAATGAGCAGTTCTTC	CASTAEFTTRYNEQFF
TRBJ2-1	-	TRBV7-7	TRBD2	TGTGCTAGCAGTCCGACTAGCGGGCACAATGAGCAGTTCTTC	CASSPTSGHNEQFF
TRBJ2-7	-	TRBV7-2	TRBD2	TGTGCCAGCAGCTTAAGTACTAGCGGCGAGCAGTACTTC	CASSLSTSGEQYF
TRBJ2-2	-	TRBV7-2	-	TGTGCCAGCAGCCTGGACTCGAACACCGGGGAGCTGTTTTTT	CASSLDSNTGELFF
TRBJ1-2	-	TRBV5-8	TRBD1	TGTGCCAGCAGCCAATTAGTGGGACAGGGGGCTTATGGCTACACCTTC	CASSQLVGQGAYGYTF
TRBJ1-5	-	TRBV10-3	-	TGTGCCATCAGTGAGTACTTACAGGGAACGGGCCAGCCCCAGCATTTT	CAISEYLQGTGQPQHF
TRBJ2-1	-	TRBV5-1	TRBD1	TGCGCCAGCAGCTCCCGGACAGGGGTCGATGAGCAGTTCTTC	CASSSRTGVDEQFF
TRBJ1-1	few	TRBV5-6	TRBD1	TGTGCCAGCAGCAGCCAGACAGGGATGAACACTGAAGCTTTCTTT	CASSSQTGMNTEAFF
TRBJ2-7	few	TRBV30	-	TGTGCCTGGAGTGTAGCCGAAAACGAGCAGTACTTC	CAWSVAENEQYF
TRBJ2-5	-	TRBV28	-	TGTGCCAGCCGAAAGAGGCGAGTCCAAGAGACCCAGTACTTC	CASRKRRVQETQYF
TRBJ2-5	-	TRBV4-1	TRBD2	TGCGCCAGCAGCCAATGGGGGGGGGAGACCCAGTACTTC	CASSQWGGETQYF
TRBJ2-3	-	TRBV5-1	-	TGCGCCAGCAGCTTGGTGGGAGATACGCAGTATTTT	CASSLVGDTQYF